This is a list of T cell receptor beta chains from one sample in a study of blood T cells in healthy people across ages. TCRdb redid the calling of the 5' RACE reads with MiXCR, one entry per CDR3 protein. The top ten hold over 2% of the sample, which has roughly 2 million distinct CDR3 sequences, 49% seen once. Sequencing used blood. Receptors originate from a woman aged 40 to 50 in good health. The conserved cysteine and the conserved F or W are not part of the CDR3 here. The size entry is marked missing in some rows and otherwise reads once, few, many or a size class.

V gene,clone size,CDR3 protein
TRBV20-1,NA,SAGEFDEQF
TRBV11-2,NA,ASSLEPGQSSYNEQF
TRBV28,few,ASSPSEEMTQY
TRBV6-6,NA,ASSFRTANNSPLH
TRBV6-1,NA,ASRDDRGADTQY
TRBV5-1,NA,AVSSGPRDEQF
TRBV27,NA,ASSLTGGPGVEQF
TRBV3-1,NA,ASSRGRASLKDTQY
TRBV24-1,few,ATSDPQGESTDTQY
TRBV12-3/TRBV12-4,once,ASSFEPTNTEAF
TRBV11-2,few,ASSLGITVQETQY
TRBV7-9,once,ASSATGEAGANVLT
TRBV4-3,NA,ASSQDPVAGDETQY
TRBV3-1,NA,ASSQVSASGSRRETQY
TRBV6-2/TRBV6-3,NA,ASNFGTSGTDTQY
TRBV4-1,NA,ASGGSLPYEQY
TRBV20-1,few,SARDVTSGGDTQY
TRBV27,NA,ARRQGLGGGTEAF
TRBV5-1,NA,ASRSRQYNEQF
TRBV20-1,NA,SASYEGGNQPQH